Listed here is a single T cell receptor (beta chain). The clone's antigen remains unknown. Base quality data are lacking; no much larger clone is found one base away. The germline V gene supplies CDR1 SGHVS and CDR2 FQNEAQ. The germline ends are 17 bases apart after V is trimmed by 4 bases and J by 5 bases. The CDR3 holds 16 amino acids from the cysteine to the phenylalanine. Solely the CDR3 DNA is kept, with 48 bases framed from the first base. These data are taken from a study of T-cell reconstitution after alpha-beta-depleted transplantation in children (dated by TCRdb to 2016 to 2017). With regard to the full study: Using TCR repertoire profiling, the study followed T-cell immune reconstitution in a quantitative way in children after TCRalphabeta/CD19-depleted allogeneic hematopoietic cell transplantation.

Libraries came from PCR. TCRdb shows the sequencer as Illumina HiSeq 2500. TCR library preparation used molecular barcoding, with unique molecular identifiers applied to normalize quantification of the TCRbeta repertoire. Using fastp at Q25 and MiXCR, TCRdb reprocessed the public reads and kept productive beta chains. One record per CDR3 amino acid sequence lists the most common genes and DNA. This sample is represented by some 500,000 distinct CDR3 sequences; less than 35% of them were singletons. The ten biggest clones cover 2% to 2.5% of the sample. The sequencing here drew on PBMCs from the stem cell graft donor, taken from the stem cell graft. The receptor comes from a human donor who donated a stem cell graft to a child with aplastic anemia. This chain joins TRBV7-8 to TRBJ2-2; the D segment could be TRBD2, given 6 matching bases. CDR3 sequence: CASSSPTRTMTGELFF. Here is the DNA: TGTGCCAGCAGCTCGCCGACTAGAACCATGACCGGGGAGCTGTTTTTT.